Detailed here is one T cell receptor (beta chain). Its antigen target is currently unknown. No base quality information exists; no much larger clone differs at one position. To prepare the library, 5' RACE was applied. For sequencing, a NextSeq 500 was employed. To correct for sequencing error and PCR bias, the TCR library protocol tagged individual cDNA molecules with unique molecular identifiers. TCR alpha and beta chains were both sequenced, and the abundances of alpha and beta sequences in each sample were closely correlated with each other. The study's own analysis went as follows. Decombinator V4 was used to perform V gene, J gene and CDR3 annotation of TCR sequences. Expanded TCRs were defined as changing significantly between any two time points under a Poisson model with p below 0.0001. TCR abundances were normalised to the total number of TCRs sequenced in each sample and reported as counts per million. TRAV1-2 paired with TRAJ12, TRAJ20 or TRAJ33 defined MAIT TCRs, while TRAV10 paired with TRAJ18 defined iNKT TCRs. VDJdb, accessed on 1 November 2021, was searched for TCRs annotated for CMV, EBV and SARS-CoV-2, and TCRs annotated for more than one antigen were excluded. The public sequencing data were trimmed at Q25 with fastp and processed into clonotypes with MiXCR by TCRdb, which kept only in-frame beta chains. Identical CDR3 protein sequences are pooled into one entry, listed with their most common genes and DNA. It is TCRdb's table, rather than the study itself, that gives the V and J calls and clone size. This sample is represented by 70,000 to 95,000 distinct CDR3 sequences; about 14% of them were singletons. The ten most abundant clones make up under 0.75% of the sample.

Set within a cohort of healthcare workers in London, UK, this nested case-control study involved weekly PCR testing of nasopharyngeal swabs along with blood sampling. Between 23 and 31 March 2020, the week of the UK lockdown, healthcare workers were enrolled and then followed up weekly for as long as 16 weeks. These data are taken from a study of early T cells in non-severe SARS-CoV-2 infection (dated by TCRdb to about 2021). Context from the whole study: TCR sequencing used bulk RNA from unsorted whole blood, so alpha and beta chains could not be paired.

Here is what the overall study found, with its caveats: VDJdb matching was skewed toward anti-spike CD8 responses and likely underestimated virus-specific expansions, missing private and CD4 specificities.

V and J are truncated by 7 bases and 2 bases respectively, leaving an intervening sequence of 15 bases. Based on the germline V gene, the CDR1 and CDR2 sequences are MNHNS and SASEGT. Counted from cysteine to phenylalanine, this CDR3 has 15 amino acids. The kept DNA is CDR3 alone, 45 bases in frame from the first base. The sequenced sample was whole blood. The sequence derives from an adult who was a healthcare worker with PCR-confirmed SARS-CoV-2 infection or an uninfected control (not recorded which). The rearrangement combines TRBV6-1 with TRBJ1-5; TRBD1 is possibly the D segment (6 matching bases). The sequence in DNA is TGTGCCAGCACCACGGGCAGGGGTGGCAATCAGCCCCAGCATTTT. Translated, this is CASTTGRGGNQPQHF.